A selection of T cell receptor beta chains follows, all from one sample in a study of cytomegalovirus exposure and HLA in healthy donors. TCRdb's table, derived via immunoSEQ multiplex PCR, lists solely in-frame clones and lacks some. Among some 140,000 clones, 84% were seen once, and the ten largest hold roughly 1.4%. Sequencing was carried out using PBMCs. Receptors originate from a woman in her twenties or thirties in good health and CMV-seronegative. Each CDR3 is given with its conserved first and last residue. A D gene is named only where the DNA matches it firmly. Size values are once, few and many counts, or a class for expanded clones, and some rows have none.

d_gene | v_gene | abundance | CDR3aa
TRBD1 | TRBV27 | NA | CASSEGQGPGEQYF
TRBD2 | TRBV15 | NA | CATSRGTSGYEQYF
NA | TRBV7-3 | NA | CASSTRPQETQYF
TRBD2 | TRBV19 | NA | CASSIFSSGGFTDTQYF
NA | TRBV5-4 | NA | CASSLGGSYGYTF
TRBD1 | TRBV6-4 | NA | CASSDWQPGQGDPEAFF
NA | TRBV6-5 | few | CASSYRGYGYTF
TRBD1 | TRBV7-3 | NA | CASSRTGNNSPLHF
TRBD2 | TRBV5-1 | NA | CASSQGLAEASTDTQYF
NA | TRBV5-1 | NA | CASSWQGSDTQYF
TRBD1 | TRBV6-4 | once | CASSDSTGVVYGYTF
TRBD1 | TRBV7-9 | NA | CASSLGTGGWEQYF
NA | TRBV5-5 | NA | CASTPGLISYEQYF
TRBD1 | TRBV18 | NA | CASSGKIQGGYEQYF
NA | TRBV5-1 | NA | CASSLEGVPNEKLFF
NA | TRBV5-4 | NA | CASSLASRGRETQYF
NA | TRBV4-1 | NA | CASSQGPIGNTIYF
NA | TRBV7-2 | NA | CASSPRVGITEAFF